The present TCR beta chain was sequenced within a study of shared clonotypes between healthy human individuals. Whole-study results and caveats: Sampling covered nothing but blood. Tissue TCR repertoires likely differ from those found in blood. Among the subsets, naive ones generally showed larger estimated richness than memory ones.

This table comes from immunoSEQ multiplex PCR, and its TCRdb copy is limited to in-frame clones, with some not included. The sample comprises a few million clones, just under 95% of which are singletons, and 0.37% rests with the top ten. Every donor was a Caucasian adult from Nashville, Tennessee. The length of the CDR3 is 12 residues. The V end was cut by 6 bases, the J end by 6 bases, with 9 bases between. Per germline, CDR1 MDHEN and CDR2 SYDVKM. A remark on this clone: Its antigen is as yet unknown.

The gene calls are TRBV28 and TRBJ2-1; a possible D gene is TRBD2 (5 bases). Source material: naive CD4+ T cells from PBMCs. Specified subset: CD45RA+ positively selected. This TCR derives from a man between 18 and 29 years old in good health. Some clones in this sample may be carry-over from other donors' samples. The DNA for the CDR3 is TGTGCCAGCAGCGACCGGGGCAATGAGCAGTTCTTC. Protein sequence: CASSDRGNEQFF.